This entry lists 27 T cell receptor beta chains sequenced from one sample in a study of T cells in Graves' hyperthyroidism and ophthalmopathy. Regions amplified from RNA transcripts were the TCR beta CDR3 regions. First-round RT-PCR targeting the TCR CDR3 was performed with the HTBI primer set. One entry per CDR3 protein, called by TCRdb with MiXCR from the multiplex PCR reads. The table includes fewer than 650,000 distinct CDR3 sequences, roughly 45% detected once. Sample: peripheral blood or thyroid tissue (not recorded which). The receptors were gathered from an adult woman with Graves' disease, either hyperthyroidism or ophthalmopathy (not recorded which).

This clonotype was counted a few times. This chain connects TRBV10-3 to TRBJ2-5, with 9 bases that match TRBD2. CDR1 is ENHRY and CDR2 is SYGVKD in the germline V gene. The CDR3 has 16 residues. V trimming: 6 bases; J trimming: 2 bases; junction bases outside the gene matches: 10. CDR3 nucleotides: TGTGCCATCAGGAAAGGCGGGAGGGGGACTCAAGAGACCCAGTACTTC. It codes for CAIRKGGRGTQETQYF.

This clonotype turned up a few times. The J gene is TRBJ2-7, the V gene TRBV7-2; D is perhaps TRBD1 (7 bases). V was shortened by 6 bases and J by 2 bases, with 20 bases between the two germline ends. Looked up from germline, CDR1 is SGHTA and CDR2 is FQGNSA. The CDR3 totals 16 residues. CDR3 nucleotides: TGTGCCAGCAGTAAGACTAGGGGACAGATAACCTACGAGCAGTACTTC. It encodes CASSKTRGQITYEQYF.

This clonotype was observed at least ten times. J is TRBJ2-5 and V is TRBV20-1; TRBD1 is a possible D gene (6 bases). Deletions cut 3 bases from V and 2 bases from J, with 10 bases between. The CDR3 totals 13 residues. CDR1 is DFQATT and CDR2 is SNEGSKA in the germline V gene (reference sequence). The CDR3 protein is CSASRTVQETQYF. CDR3 DNA: TGCAGTGCTAGTCGGACAGTTCAAGAGACCCAGTACTTC.

The table lists this clonotype with many counts. V usage is TRBV6-1 and J usage is TRBJ2-6; D call uncertain. This CDR3 spans 15 amino acids. Per germline, CDR1 MNHNS and CDR2 SASEGT. The germline V and J ends were trimmed by 4 bases and 0 bases, with 7 bases remaining between them. The CDR3 sequence is CASSVEVSGANVLTF. CDR3 sequence (DNA): TGTGCCAGCAGTGTTGAGGTCTCTGGGGCCAACGTCCTGACTTTC.

The V gene is TRBV7-2, the J gene TRBJ1-5; D is unclear. This CDR3 region has 14 residues. Trimming left V 5 bases short and J 4 bases short, with 12 bases between. Per germline, CDR1 SGHTA and CDR2 FQGNSA. The DNA of the CDR3 is TGTGCCAGCAGCCGCGGGCCGGGGAATCAGCCCCAGCATTTT. Protein sequence: CASSRGPGNQPQHF. Looking up the rest from reference TRBV7-2 and TRBJ1-5 gives the full variable domain: GAGVSQSPSNKVTEKGKDVELRCDPISGHTALYWYRQSLGQGLEFLIYFQGNSAPDKSGLPSDRFSAERTGGSVSTLTIQRTQQEDSAVYLCASSRGPGNQPQHFGDGTRLSIL.

This clonotype was detected many times. The chain uses TRBV2 and TRBJ1-4; D is perhaps TRBD1 (6 bases). Trimming cost V 2 bases and J 7 bases, with 11 bases left between them. The CDR3 covers 14 residues. The germline V gene encodes CDR1 SNHLY and CDR2 FYNNEI. The CDR3 reads CASSELGQPEKLFF. CDR3 coding DNA: TGTGCCAGCAGTGAACTCGGACAGCCTGAAAAACTGTTTTTT. The full variable domain, in which reference TRBV2 and TRBJ1-4 provide the parts outside the CDR3, is EPEVTQTPSHQVTQMGQEVILRCVPISNHLYFYWYRQILGQKVEFLVSFYNNEISEKSEIFDDQFSVERPDGSNFTLKIRSTKLEDSAMYFCASSELGQPEKLFFGSGTQLSVL.

This clonotype was counted at least ten times. The rearrangement uses TRBV6-1 and TRBJ2-7, with 7 bases lining up with TRBD2. V was clipped by 4 bases and J by 2 bases; unmatched bases: 5. CDR3 size: 14 residues. Per the germline V gene, CDR1 is MNHNS and CDR2 is SASEGT. DNA for the CDR3: TGTGCCAGCAGTGCTAGGCTAGCGGCCTACGAGCAGTACTTC. It translates to CASSARLAAYEQYF.

This chain joins TRBV5-8 and TRBJ2-2; TRBD2 agrees at 11 bases. In germline, CDR1 is SGHTS, CDR2 YDEGEE. This CDR3 has 15 amino acids. The V gene end was trimmed by 4 bases and the J gene end by 7 bases; junction bases not matched to a gene: 6. CDR3 DNA: TGTGCCAGCAGCGGAACGGGACTAGCGGACGGGGAGCTGTTTTTT. Translated, it gives CASSGTGLADGELFF. Drawing the rest from reference TRBV5-8 and TRBJ2-2, the complete variable domain is EAGVTQSPTHLIKTRGQQATLRCSPISGHTSVYWYQQALGLGLQFLLWYDEGEERNRGNFPPRFSGRQFPNYSSELNVNALELEDSALYLCASSGTGLADGELFFGEGSRLTVL.

This clonotype has a count of ten or more. The chain joins TRBV20-1 to TRBJ1-2; D is unclear. Trimming pared 7 bases from V and 2 bases from J, leaving 14 bases between. The CDR3 runs 13 residues. In germline, CDR1 is DFQATT, CDR2 SNEGSKA (reference sequence). CDR3 loop: CSVTGIRNYGYTF. The CDR3 nucleotides are TGCAGTGTTACTGGGATCCGCAACTATGGCTACACCTTC.

Concerning this clonotype itself: A read error may account for a junction end that differs from germline. This chain joins TRBV29-1 and TRBJ1-4; TRBD1 aligns across 7 bases. The germline V gene encodes CDR1 SQVTM and CDR2 ANQGSEA. The CDR3 runs to 13 residues. CDR3 sequence: CGVRGTVAEKLFF. The CDR3 region has the DNA TGCGGCGTACGAGGGACAGTGGCTGAAAAACTGTTTTTT.

In its sample, this clonotype was seen a few times. The chain combines TRBV5-6 with TRBJ1-1; tentatively, D is TRBD1 (6 bases). Between the trimmed V and J ends, which lost 3 bases and 5 bases, there was a span of 23 bases. Per germline, CDR1 SGHDT and CDR2 YYEEEE. This CDR3 comprises 17 residues. CDR3 protein: CASSSYGGQGSGTEAFF. Here the CDR3 DNA reads TGTGCCAGCAGCTCTTACGGGGGGCAGGGCTCAGGGACTGAAGCTTTCTTT.

V usage is TRBV29-1 and J usage is TRBJ1-1; 7 positions match TRBD1. CDR1 is SQVTM and CDR2 is ANQGSEA in the germline V gene. The CDR3 is made up of 13 amino acids. V shed 2 bases, J shed 7 bases, and the junction held 7 bases outside the gene matches. CDR3 nucleotide sequence: TGCAGCGTTGAAACCCCAGGGGGGAATGAAGCTTTCTTT. Amino acid sequence: CSVETPGGNEAFF.

The rearrangement uses TRBV5-1 and TRBJ2-7, with TRBD1 as a possible D gene (5 bases). Trimming removed 0 bases from V and 1 base from J, with 8 bases in between. The germline gives CDR1 SGHRS, CDR2 YFSETQ. The CDR3 has 14 amino acids. The CDR3 loop reads CASSLGRTSYEQYF. The CDR3, as DNA: TGCGCCAGCAGCTTGGGACGGACATCCTACGAGCAGTACTTC.

In its sample, this clonotype was seen a few times. The CDR3 DNA reads TGTGCCGTTAGGTCTGGGAGCAATCAGCCCCAGCATTTT. Translation gives CAVRSGSNQPQHF. V usage is TRBV2 and J usage is TRBJ1-5; D is ambiguous. Germline CDR1 is SNHLY and CDR2 is FYNNEI. Trimming shortened V by 11 bases and J by 1 base, and 12 bases separated the two germline ends. There are 13 residues in the CDR3.

This clonotype has more than one count but fewer than ten. This chain links TRBV20-1 with TRBJ1-5; the D gene is possibly TRBD1 (5 bases). In germline, CDR1 is DFQATT, CDR2 SNEGSKA (reference sequence). V lost 6 bases, J lost 0 bases, and 12 bases lay in between. The CDR3 extends over 14 amino acids. In DNA form, the CDR3 reads TGCAGTGCCGCACCGGACAATAGCAATCAGCCCCAGCATTTT. The encoded protein is CSAAPDNSNQPQHF.

The chain recombines TRBV29-1 with TRBJ1-3; D remains unclear. The CDR3 covers 14 residues. CDR1 SQVTM and CDR2 ANQGSEA come from the germline V gene. V lost 1 base, J lost 0 bases, and 7 bases lay in between. CDR3 DNA: TGCAGCGTTGAAGGGCACAGCTCTGGAAACACCATATATTTT. Protein: CSVEGHSSGNTIYF.

The V and J genes are TRBV7-9 and TRBJ1-1; D unresolved. V gave up 7 bases and J gave up 2 bases, with 14 bases separating them. This CDR3 has 14 amino acids. The germline V gene has CDR1 SEHNR and CDR2 FQNEAQ (reference sequence). The CDR3 sequence is CASNTPSGNTEAFF. CDR3 DNA sequence: TGTGCCAGCAACACCCCGAGTGGAAACACTGAAGCTTTCTTT.

This clonotype was recorded a few times. V usage is TRBV9 and J usage is TRBJ1-2, with 9 bases that match TRBD1. The CDR3 spans 14 residues. Germline V lookup: CDR1 SGDLS, CDR2 YYNGEE. With V trimmed by 3 bases and J by 6 bases, 6 bases remained unmatched. The CDR3 loop is CASSGDRALDGYTF. CDR3 DNA sequence: TGTGCCAGCAGCGGGGACAGGGCATTAGATGGCTACACCTTC.

This clonotype was recorded at least ten times. V and J are TRBV6-5 and TRBJ1-1; D ambiguous. From germline, CDR1 is MNHEY and CDR2 SVGAGI. There are 15 residues in the CDR3. V lost 10 bases and J lost 1, with 19 bases in between. CDR3 DNA sequence: TGTGCCACTAAAGTTAATCGGGAACCGAACACTGAAGCTTTCTTT. Translating gives CATKVNREPNTEAFF.

This clonotype was detected ten times or more. The chain carries TRBV6-5 and TRBJ2-5; maybe TRBD2 (7 bases). Germline CDR1 and CDR2: MNHEY and SVGAGI. This CDR3 region has 15 residues. V shed 5 bases and J shed 5 bases, with 18 bases lying between them. The CDR3 protein is CASSGPGGLGETQYF. In nucleotides, the CDR3 is TGTGCCAGCAGTGGCCCCGGGGGGCTGGGGGAGACCCAGTACTTC.

This clonotype was seen once. The chain is built from TRBV25-1 and TRBJ2-5; D possibly corresponds to TRBD2 (6 bases). The CDR3 consists of 15 residues. Per the germline V gene, CDR1 is MGHDK and CDR2 is SYGVNS. The V gene lost 0 bases and the J gene lost 1 base, with 9 bases spanning the gap. CDR3 residues: CASSEYRGLQETQYF. CDR3 bases: TGTGCCAGCAGTGAATATCGGGGACTCCAAGAGACCCAGTACTTC.

This clonotype occurred many times. The chain combines TRBV20-1 with TRBJ1-4; D not resolved. The CDR3 spans 15 residues. In germline, CDR1 is DFQATT, CDR2 SNEGSKA (reference sequence). With 0 bases removed from V and 0 bases from J, the gap between germline ends came to 8 bases. The CDR3 DNA reads TGCAGTGCTAGAGATGGGTCTGCAACTAATGAAAAACTGTTTTTT. Its translation is CSARDGSATNEKLFF.

The chain joins TRBV20-1 to TRBJ1-6; D is possibly TRBD1 (5 bases). The CDR3 loop spans 13 amino acids. Germline CDR1 DFQATT, CDR2 SNEGSKA (reference sequence). Trimming took 1 base from V and 13 from J, leaving 14 bases between them. This chain's CDR3 is CSARGDGNQPLHF. CDR3 DNA sequence: TGCAGTGCTAGAGGGGACGGAAATCAGCCCCTCCACTTT.

The chain is built from TRBV10-3 and TRBJ1-5; no firm D call. V was cut by 5 bases and J by 0 bases, with 8 bases left in between. The germline V gene encodes CDR1 ENHRY and CDR2 SYGVKD. The CDR3 consists of 14 residues. CDR3 loop: CAISWRDSNQPQHF. DNA for the CDR3: TGTGCCATCAGTTGGAGGGATAGCAATCAGCCCCAGCATTTT.

This chain connects TRBV29-1 to TRBJ1-3; D is ambiguous. Germline V gene lookup returns CDR1 SQVTM and CDR2 ANQGSEA. Trimming took off 0 bases at V and 4 bases at J, with 4 bases between the two ends. The CDR3 runs 12 residues. CDR3 nucleotides: TGCAGCGTTGAAGATCGAGGAAACACCATATATTTT. Its translation is CSVEDRGNTIYF.

The chain carries TRBV5-6 and TRBJ1-4; possibly TRBD1 for D (5 bases). Germline loops: CDR1 SGHDT, CDR2 YYEEEE. This CDR3 spans 18 amino acids. V shed 0 bases and J shed 7 bases, with 22 bases lying between them. CDR3 sequence reads: CASSLVSRRGAGFEKLFF. In nucleotides, the CDR3 is TGTGCCAGCAGCTTGGTTTCCAGGCGGGGCGCCGGATTTGAAAAACTGTTTTTT. The complete variable domain, with remaining parts taken from reference TRBV5-6 and TRBJ1-4, reads DAGVTQSPTHLIKTRGQQVTLRCSPKSGHDTVSWYQQALGQGPQFIFQYYEEEERQRGNFPDRFSGHQFPNYSSELNVNALLLGDSALYLCASSLVSRRGAGFEKLFFGSGTQLSVL.

The CDR3 reads CASSPGGTQETQYF. The CDR3 DNA follows: TGTGCCAGCAGCCCAGGGGGGACCCAAGAGACCCAGTACTTC. This chain links TRBV11-2 with TRBJ2-5; D possibly corresponds to TRBD1 (7 bases). This CDR3 has 14 amino acids. Germline values: CDR1 SGHAT, CDR2 FQNNGV. The V and J ends lost 5 bases and 1 base respectively, with 11 bases between them.